These T cell receptor beta chains were read from a single sample in a study of shared T cell receptors in the human thymus. The method was immunoSEQ multiplex PCR; TCRdb's version includes in-frame clones alone and lacks a portion of them. In the table there are 720,000 or so clones, 80% to 90% of which are singletons. The sample was also linked to a second study, of human thymus T cells.

The sample taken for sequencing was thymocytes. These TCRs come from a girl under two years old with a congenital heart defect. CDR3s include the opening cysteine and the closing phenylalanine or tryptophan. A D gene is named only where the DNA matches it firmly. Expanded clones are given a class, and other clones once, few, many or no size at all.

abundance	d_gene	j_gene	v_gene	CDR3aa	CDR3nt
.	TRBD1	TRBJ2-1	TRBV2	CASSQDRGPYNEQFF	TGTGCCAGCAGTCAGGACAGGGGACCTTACAATGAGCAGTTCTTC
.	TRBD1	TRBJ1-5	TRBV23-1	CASSQSRDRGRGGNQPQHF	TGCGCCAGCAGTCAATCTCGGGACAGGGGGCGCGGGGGTAATCAGCCCCAGCATTTT
.	.	TRBJ1-5	TRBV18	CASSPETNSGNQPQHF	TGTGCCAGCTCACCGGAGACGAACTCTGGGAATCAGCCCCAGCATTTT
.	TRBD1	TRBJ1-6	TRBV28	CASSLGAGGDLNSPLHF	TGTGCCAGCAGTTTAGGGGCAGGGGGCGATCTTAATTCACCCCTCCACTTT
.	.	TRBJ1-1	TRBV5-1	CASSPERENTEAFF	TGCGCCAGCAGTCCGGAGAGGGAGAACACTGAAGCTTTCTTT
.	.	TRBJ1-1	TRBV13	CASSPEGRWTEAFF	TGTGCCAGCAGCCCCGAAGGGAGGTGGACTGAAGCTTTCTTT
.	.	TRBJ1-1	TRBV27	CASMLSGERNTEAFF	TGTGCCAGTATGCTATCGGGGGAAAGGAACACTGAAGCTTTCTTT
once	.	TRBJ1-1	TRBV16	CASSHPGFQNTEAFF	TGTGCCAGCAGCCATCCTGGCTTCCAAAACACTGAAGCTTTCTTT
.	.	TRBJ1-1	TRBV7-9	CASSLRGRGAFF	TGTGCCAGCAGCTTACGTGGTCGGGGAGCTTTCTTT
.	TRBD2	TRBJ2-3	TRBV4-1	CASSQDVAGSTDTQYF	TGCGCCAGCAGCCAAGACGTAGCGGGAAGCACAGATACGCAGTATTTT
.	.	TRBJ1-2	TRBV27	CASSRGRGNYGYTF	TGTGCCAGCAGTAGAGGTCGTGGCAACTATGGCTACACCTTC
.	.	TRBJ1-4	TRBV10-1	CASRLAEKLFF	TGCGCCAGCAGGTTGGCTGAAAAACTGTTTTTT
once	.	TRBJ2-5	TRBV2	CASHKFQETQYF	TGTGCCAGCCACAAATTCCAAGAGACCCAGTACTTC
.	TRBD1	TRBJ2-7	TRBV28	CASSTGQGRSYEQYF	TGTGCCAGCAGTACCGGACAGGGGAGGTCCTACGAGCAGTACTTC
.	.	TRBJ1-2	TRBV2	CASSKCRGGLSGYYGYTF	TGTGCCAGCTCGAAGTGTCGCGGGGGTCTATCCGGGTACTATGGCTACACCTTC